The 4 T cell receptor beta chains below all came from one sample that was sequenced in a study of T cell responses to AZD1222 COVID-19 vaccine. Sequencing was performed with immunoSEQ multiplex PCR; in TCRdb, only in-frame clones are kept and a portion is missing. Among 180,000 or so clones listed, roughly nine tenths were seen once. The sequenced sample was peripheral blood, obtained on day 0 of AZD1222 vaccination. These receptors all stem from an adult in good health.

This clone appeared a single time. The chain employs TRBV6-5 and TRBJ1-1, with D tentatively TRBD1 (5 bases). This CDR3 spans 14 amino acids. Germline V lookup: CDR1 MNHEY, CDR2 SVGAGI. V was clipped by 3 bases and J by 4 bases, with 12 bases between them. CDR3: CASSYGGRGTEAFF. The CDR3 region has the DNA TGTGCCAGCAGTTATGGTGGAAGGGGCACTGAAGCTTTCTTT.

V is TRBV6-6 and J is TRBJ1-3; D is undetermined. Deletions cut 1 base from V and 0 bases from J, with 7 bases between. Germline V gives CDR1 MNHNY, CDR2 SVGAGI (reference sequence). The CDR3 runs 15 residues. The CDR3 DNA reads as TGTGCCAGCAGTTACTTACCGAGCTCTGGAAACACCATATATTTT. Translation gives CASSYLPSSGNTIYF.

The chain links TRBV12-3 or TRBV12-4 to TRBJ1-5; D might be TRBD1 (6 bases). The CDR3 has 13 residues. The V and J ends lost 6 bases and 4 bases respectively, with 10 bases between them. CDR3 nucleotides: TGTGCCAGCAGGCCCGACAGGAATCAGCCCCAGCATTTT. Translation: CASRPDRNQPQHF.

The V and J genes are TRBV29-1 and TRBJ2-1; D call uncertain. This CDR3 is built from 12 residues. Trimming took 4 bases from V and 5 from J, leaving 9 bases between them. CDR1 and CDR2 (germline): SQVTM, ANQGSEA. DNA for the CDR3: TGCAGCGTTGCGAGGCTGAACAATGAGCAGTTCTTC. As protein: CSVARLNNEQFF.